The source of this TCR beta chain is a study of T cell responses to AZD1222 COVID-19 vaccine. Germline V CDR1 and CDR2: KGHSH, LQKENI. V lost 3 bases and J lost 5, with 7 bases in between. CDR3 length: 12 residues. Some clones are missing from TCRdb's copy, which holds only in-frame ones; the method was immunoSEQ multiplex PCR. The sample contains roughly 97,000 clones, 80% to 90% of which appear only once. This specimen consisted of peripheral blood, obtained on day 0 of AZD1222 vaccination. The origin of this receptor is an adult in good health. The V and J genes are TRBV18 and TRBJ2-5, with D uncertain. The DNA for the CDR3 is TGTGCCAGCTCACCTTATGCGGAGACCCAGTACTTC. It yields the protein CASSPYAETQYF.